Listed below are T cell receptor beta chains from one sample, sequenced in a study of T cell responses to AZD1222 COVID-19 vaccine. Profiled with immunoSEQ multiplex PCR; TCRdb holds only in-frame clones, not every one. Among 200,000 to 300,000 clones listed, approximately 93% were seen once. Here the sequenced sample was peripheral blood, taken on day 0 of AZD1222 vaccination. The source is an adult in good health. Each CDR3 is given with its conserved first and last residue. Each record gives: J gene, clone size, V gene, D gene, CDR3 protein, CDR3 DNA. D genes are given only for firm matches. Size is omitted from some rows. Given values are once, few, many or a class for expanded clones.

>TRBJ2-7|-|TRBV7-9|TRBD1
CASSLVTGGADEQYF
TGTGCCAGCAGCTTAGTGACAGGGGGCGCGGATGAGCAGTACTTC
>TRBJ2-3|-|TRBV24-1|-
CATSDPPPDTQYF
TGTGCCACCAGTGATCCCCCCCCTGATACGCAGTATTTT
>TRBJ2-7|-|TRBV11-2|-
CASSWSTALGEQYF
TGTGCCAGCAGCTGGTCGACAGCCCTAGGAGAGCAGTACTTC
>TRBJ2-1|-|TRBV5-1|-
CASSLTDYNEQFF
TGCGCCAGCAGCTTGACAGACTACAATGAGCAGTTCTTC
>TRBJ2-3|-|TRBV28|-
CASRGRDPYTQYF
TGTGCCAGCAGGGGCCGGGACCCTTATACGCAGTATTTT
>TRBJ1-5|-|TRBV6-1|-
CASSEAPGPQHF
TGTGCCAGCAGTGAAGCCCCGGGGCCCCAGCATTTT
>TRBJ1-1|-|TRBV5-4|TRBD1
CASSKTGGFSEAFF
TGTGCCAGCAGTAAAACAGGGGGTTTCTCAGAAGCTTTCTTT
>TRBJ1-4|few|TRBV11-2|TRBD1
CASSSGTGGREKLFF
TGTGCCAGCAGCTCCGGGACAGGGGGGCGTGAAAAACTGTTTTTT
>TRBJ2-3|-|TRBV5-6|TRBD2
CASRGAGLAGGITQYF
TGTGCCAGCAGGGGGGCCGGACTAGCGGGGGGTATTACGCAGTATTTT
>TRBJ2-5|-|TRBV5-6|-
CASSLGANPETQYF
TGTGCCAGCAGCTTGGGGGCCAACCCAGAGACCCAGTACTTC
>TRBJ2-3|-|TRBV4-3|-
CASSQDYDTDTQYF
TGCGCCAGCAGCCAAGATTACGACACAGATACGCAGTATTTT
>TRBJ2-7|-|TRBV5-4|TRBD2
CASSLVGGGHYEQYF
TGTGCCAGCAGCTTGGTGGGCGGGGGGCACTATGAGCAGTACTTC
>TRBJ2-7|-|TRBV15|-
CATGHELGLRGEQYF
TGTGCCACCGGACACGAGCTGGGGCTGAGGGGCGAGCAGTACTTC
>TRBJ1-5|-|TRBV6-2/TRBV6-3|-
CASSLRGQPQHF
TGTGCCAGCAGTCTTCGTGGACAGCCCCAGCATTTT
>TRBJ2-7|-|TRBV4-2|-
CASSQDRGRREQYF
TGTGCCAGCAGCCAAGATCGGGGCCGGAGGGAGCAGTACTTC
>TRBJ1-2|-|TRBV28|-
CASRGTGSRGGYTF
TGTGCCAGCAGGGGAACAGGGAGCCGGGGTGGCTACACCTTC
>TRBJ1-1|-|TRBV7-3|-
CASSLTRGGGNTEAFF
TGTGCCAGCAGCTTAACAAGGGGTGGTGGGAACACTGAAGCTTTCTTT
>TRBJ2-4|-|TRBV7-2|-
CASSLMGLAKNIQYF
TGTGCCAGCAGCCTGATGGGACTAGCCAAAAACATTCAGTACTTC
>TRBJ2-7|-|TRBV27|-
CASSSNPYEQYF
TGTGCCAGCAGTTCCAACCCCTACGAGCAGTACTTC
>TRBJ2-1|-|TRBV15|-
CATSRDSAGNEQFF
TGTGCCACCAGCAGAGATTCGGCGGGAAATGAGCAGTTCTTC
>TRBJ1-5|-|TRBV3-1/TRBV3-2|-
CASSQDVRGPQHF
TGTGCCAGCAGCCAAGATGTTCGCGGGCCCCAGCATTTT
>TRBJ1-6|-|TRBV5-1|-
CASSLGRGAGDSPLHF
TGCGCCAGCAGCTTGGGACGGGGTGCCGGCGATTCACCCCTCCACTTT
>TRBJ2-1|-|TRBV29-1|TRBD2
CSVRGTSGGGEQFF
TGCAGCGTTAGGGGGACTAGCGGGGGCGGTGAGCAGTTCTTC
>TRBJ1-6|-|TRBV6-1|-
CASSEQSPLHF
TGTGCCAGCAGTGAGCAATCACCCCTCCACTTT
>TRBJ2-1|-|TRBV4-3|-
CASSQESVYNEQFF
TGCGCCAGCAGCCAAGAATCCGTATACAATGAGCAGTTCTTC
>TRBJ2-2|-|TRBV5-8|-
CASSLTESNTGELFF
TGTGCCAGCAGCTTGACGGAGTCGAACACCGGGGAGCTGTTTTTT
>TRBJ2-5|-|TRBV3-1/TRBV3-2|-
CASSRLDRAMETQYF
TGTGCCAGCAGCCGCTTAGATAGGGCGATGGAGACCCAGTACTTC
>TRBJ1-2|-|TRBV28|-
CASSLVGLGYTF
TGTGCCAGCAGTTTGGTGGGTTTGGGCTACACCTTC
>TRBJ1-2|-|TRBV2|-
CASPIITANYGYTF
TGTGCCAGCCCGATTATTACCGCGAACTATGGCTACACCTTC
>TRBJ1-4|-|TRBV28|-
CASGGDTTVGKLFF
TGTGCCAGCGGAGGGGACACCACCGTTGGAAAACTGTTTTTT
>TRBJ1-3|-|TRBV6-5|-
CATSSGGTGNTIYF
TGTGCCACTTCCTCGGGAGGGACTGGAAACACCATATATTTT
>TRBJ2-3|-|TRBV2|-
CASSPLSDTQYF
TGTGCCAGCAGCCCCCTGTCAGATACGCAGTATTTT
>TRBJ2-3|-|TRBV19|-
CASSIAKGGGTDTQYF
TGTGCCAGTAGTATAGCGAAGGGGGGAGGCACAGATACGCAGTATTTT
>TRBJ2-7|-|TRBV11-2|-
CASSSQEYEQYF
TGTGCCAGCAGCTCACAGGAGTACGAGCAGTACTTC
>TRBJ2-5|once|TRBV29-1|-
CSVEKQTRETQYF
TGCAGCGTTGAAAAGCAGACTAGGGAGACCCAGTACTTC
>TRBJ2-2|-|TRBV2|-
CASIGSTLNTGELFF
TGTGCCAGCATCGGGTCTACACTTAACACCGGGGAGCTGTTTTTT
>TRBJ1-5|-|TRBV25-1|-
CASSDVGGNQPQHF
TGTGCCAGCAGTGATGTGGGGGGCAATCAGCCCCAGCATTTT
>TRBJ1-3|-|TRBV7-9|TRBD1
CASSGDRSSGNTIYF
TGTGCCAGCAGCGGGGACAGGAGCTCTGGAAACACCATATATTTT
>TRBJ1-6|-|TRBV28|-
CASTSQGGPLHF
TGTGCCAGCACTAGCCAGGGTGGACCCCTCCACTTT
>TRBJ2-7|once|TRBV10-3|-
CAISEYRHEQYF
TGTGCCATCAGTGAGTACAGGCACGAGCAGTACTTC
>TRBJ1-4|-|TRBV19|-
CASSLQGVGRPEKLFF
TGTGCCAGTAGTTTGCAGGGTGTGGGTCGCCCTGAAAAACTGTTTTTT
>TRBJ1-2|-|TRBV18|-
CASSPTDGGGYGYTF
TGTGCCAGCTCACCTACCGACGGGGGCGGCTATGGCTACACCTTC
>TRBJ1-2|-|TRBV7-3|-
CASSLNRAGGGYTF
TGTGCCAGCAGCTTAAACAGGGCCGGAGGCGGCTACACCTTC
>TRBJ2-1|-|TRBV10-2|-
CASSGPPVGEQFF
TGCGCCAGCAGTGGGCCCCCAGTAGGTGAGCAGTTCTTC
>TRBJ1-1|-|TRBV13|TRBD1
CASSFTGDSEAFF
TGTGCCAGCAGCTTCACAGGGGACTCTGAAGCTTTCTTT
>TRBJ1-4|-|TRBV19|-
CASTGGPEKLFF
TGTGCCAGTACCGGGGGACCCGAAAAACTGTTTTTT
>TRBJ2-4|-|TRBV4-1|-
CASSQDWPGVDIQYF
TGCGCCAGCAGCCAAGATTGGCCAGGGGTGGACATTCAGTACTTC
>TRBJ2-5|-|TRBV28|TRBD2
CASTIGRTSGRETQYF
TGTGCCAGCACCATTGGGCGGACTAGCGGGAGAGAGACCCAGTACTTC
>TRBJ1-4|-|TRBV11-3|-
CATSLRRGNEKLFF
TGTGCCACCAGCTTAAGGAGGGGGAATGAAAAACTGTTTTTT
>TRBJ2-2|-|TRBV27|-
CASSLMAGNTGELFF
TGTGCCAGCAGTTTAATGGCGGGGAACACCGGGGAGCTGTTTTTT
>TRBJ1-2|-|TRBV10-2|-
CASSEQTGRPGVGSYGYTF
TGCGCCAGCAGTGAGCAGACAGGACGGCCCGGGGTGGGTAGCTATGGCTACACCTTC
>TRBJ2-5|-|TRBV2|-
CASDPRDKQETQYF
TGTGCCAGCGATCCCCGGGACAAACAAGAGACCCAGTACTTC
>TRBJ1-3|-|TRBV27|TRBD1
CASSPGQGFRNTIYF
TGTGCCAGCAGTCCCGGACAGGGCTTTCGAAACACCATATATTTT
>TRBJ1-5|-|TRBV7-8|-
CASSVSDNQPQHF
TGTGCCAGCAGCGTCAGTGACAATCAGCCCCAGCATTTT
>TRBJ2-5|-|TRBV3-1/TRBV3-2|-
CASSQRRQETQYF
TGTGCCAGCAGCCAACGCAGACAAGAGACCCAGTACTTC